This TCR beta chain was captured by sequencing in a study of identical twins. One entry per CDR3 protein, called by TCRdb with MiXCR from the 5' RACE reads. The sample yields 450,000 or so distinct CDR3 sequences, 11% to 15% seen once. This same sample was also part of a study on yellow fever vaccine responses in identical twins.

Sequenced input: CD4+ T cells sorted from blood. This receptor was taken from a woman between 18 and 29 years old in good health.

CDR3 sequence: CASRTDRQGTGELFF. The CDR3 region has the DNA TGTGCCAGCAGAACAGATCGACAGGGCACCGGGGAGCTGTTTTTT. This chain joins TRBV7-6 and TRBJ2-2; 7 nucleotides align to TRBD1. The V and J ends lost 6 bases and 4 bases, in that order; junction bases with no gene match: 8. Germline V gives CDR1 SGHVS, CDR2 FNYEAQ. This CDR3 has 15 amino acids. Full variable domain (outside the CDR3, taken from reference TRBV7-6 and TRBJ2-2): GAGVSQSPRYKVTKRGQDVALRCDPISGHVSLYWYRQALGQGPEFLTYFNYEAQQDKSGLPNDRFSAERPEGSISTLTIQRTEQRDSAMYRCASRTDRQGTGELFFGEGSRLTVL.